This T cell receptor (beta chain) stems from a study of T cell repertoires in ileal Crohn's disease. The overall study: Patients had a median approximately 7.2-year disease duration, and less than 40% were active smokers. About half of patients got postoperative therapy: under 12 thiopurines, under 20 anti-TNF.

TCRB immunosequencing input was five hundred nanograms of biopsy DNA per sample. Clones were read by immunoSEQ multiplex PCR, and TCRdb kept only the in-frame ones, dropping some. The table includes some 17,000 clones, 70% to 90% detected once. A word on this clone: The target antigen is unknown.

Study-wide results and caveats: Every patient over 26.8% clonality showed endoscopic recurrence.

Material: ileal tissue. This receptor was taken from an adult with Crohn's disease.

CDR3 in amino acids: CAWRDRVESPLHF. The CDR3 nucleotides are TGTGCCTGGAGGGACAGGGTTGAATCACCCCTCCACTTT. This chain links TRBV30 with TRBJ1-6; TRBD1 matches 8 bases. The CDR3 sequence is 13 residues long. The germline CDR1 and CDR2 sequences are GTSNPN and SVGIG (reference sequence). The J segment lost 10 bases and the V segment lost 3 bases, leaving 5 bases of the junction unmatched.